These 21 T cell receptor beta chains were sequenced from one sample in a study of blood T cell repertoires in COVID-19. Sequenced by immunoSEQ multiplex PCR; TCRdb stores in-frame clones only, minus some. Among under 150,000 clones listed, approximately 84% were seen once. Sample: peripheral blood. Receptor source: a woman aged 80 or over with acute or convalescent COVID-19.

This clone has just one count. The V call is TRBV19, the J call TRBJ1-1, with unresolved D. Looked up from germline, CDR1 is LNHDA and CDR2 is SQIVND (reference sequence). The V gene lost 0 bases and the J gene lost 1 base, with 15 bases spanning the gap. The CDR3 has 17 residues. The CDR3 nucleotides are TGTGCCAGTAGTATAGATCTTGGTGGGCAGCCGAACACTGAAGCTTTCTTT. Its translation: CASSIDLGGQPNTEAFF.

This clone was detected only a few times. V gene TRBV4-3 combines with J gene TRBJ1-5; 8 bases map to TRBD1. The germline V gene encodes CDR1 LGHNA and CDR2 YSLEER. The ends lost 0 bases at V and 4 bases at J; junction bases unmatched: 8. CDR3 length: 17 residues. The CDR3 nucleotides are TGCGCCAGCAGCCAAGATCGCCGGGACAGGCTTAATCAGCCCCAGCATTTT. This gives the protein CASSQDRRDRLNQPQHF.

V and J are TRBV5-6 and TRBJ1-1; D call uncertain. The CDR3 spans 15 residues. V lost 0 bases and J lost 3, with 12 bases in between. Germline V gives CDR1 SGHDT, CDR2 YYEEEE. CDR3 protein: CASSLVGLQDTEAFF. The CDR3 coding sequence is TGTGCCAGCAGCTTGGTCGGCCTCCAGGACACTGAAGCTTTCTTT.

This clone showed up just once. The chain links TRBV5-1 to TRBJ2-1; 10 bases agree with TRBD1. V lost 3 bases and J lost 3; bases outside the gene matches: 3. The CDR3 is made up of 15 amino acids. Germline-derived CDR1 and CDR2 are SGHRS and YFSETQ. CDR3 sequence reads: CASSYRDRGYNEQFF. The CDR3 DNA sequence: TGCGCCAGCAGCTACCGGGACAGGGGCTACAATGAGCAGTTCTTC.

V usage is TRBV11-3 and J usage is TRBJ1-1, with D possibly TRBD1 on 5 matching bases. This CDR3 is 13 amino acids long. V lost 5 bases to trimming and J lost 4 bases, with 11 bases between them. Germline V lookup: CDR1 SGHNT, CDR2 YENEEA. CDR3 region: CASSRAGRTEAFF. The CDR3 DNA follows: TGTGCCAGCAGCCGGGCGGGGCGCACTGAAGCTTTCTTT.

For the CDR3, the DNA is TGTGCCAGCAGCTTGGCCCGGACAGGGAGGATGAACACTGAAGCTTTCTTT. As protein: CASSLARTGRMNTEAFF. J is TRBJ1-1 and V is TRBV5-4, with 8 bases that match TRBD1. This CDR3 contains 17 residues. V shed 0 bases, J shed 0 bases, and the junction held 7 bases outside the gene matches. The germline V gene has CDR1 SGHNT and CDR2 YYREEE (reference sequence).

A note on this clone: The germline gene is not matched at one end of the junction; a read error may be the cause. The CDR3 DNA reads TGCGCCAGCAGTGCAGGCCGGGAGGTGTTTTTT. The encoded protein is CASSAGREVFF. The V call is TRBV10-2, the J call TRBJ2-2; 7 nucleotides line up with TRBD2. Per the germline V gene, CDR1 is WSHSY and CDR2 is SAAADI. The CDR3 covers 11 residues.

The J gene is TRBJ1-1, the V gene TRBV6-1; no firm D call. CDR1 and CDR2 from the germline V gene are MNHNS and SASEGT. Trimming took 5 bases from V and 2 from J, leaving 12 bases between them. The CDR3 totals 14 residues. The CDR3 region has the DNA TGTGCCAGCAGTACCCTGGGGAGTAACACTGAAGCTTTCTTT. This translates into CASSTLGSNTEAFF.

The chain couples TRBV7-9 to TRBJ1-6; D is unresolved. Germline V gives CDR1 SEHNR, CDR2 FQNEAQ (reference sequence). The length of the CDR3 is 13 residues. The V end was cut by 2 bases, the J end by 8 bases, with 7 bases between. This CDR3 reads CASSLSRDSPLHF. CDR3 DNA sequence: TGTGCCAGCAGCTTATCCCGGGATTCACCCCTCCACTTT.

The CDR3 protein is CACAGMNSPLHF. Here the CDR3 DNA reads TGTGCCTGTGCGGGGATGAATTCACCCCTCCACTTT. The chain links TRBV30 to TRBJ1-6; D call uncertain. Germline V gives CDR1 GTSNPN, CDR2 SVGIG (reference sequence). The CDR3 has 12 amino acids. The V and J ends lost 6 bases and 7 bases respectively, with 10 bases between them.

V usage is TRBV20-1 and J usage is TRBJ2-7; D might be TRBD1 or TRBD2, each matching 5 bases. The J call is doubtful: the DNA matches TRBJ2-5 better. The CDR3 has 13 amino acids. CDR1 is DFQATT, CDR2 SNEGSKA, per germline (reference sequence). The CDR3 is CSASSGHQETQYF. CDR3 DNA sequence: TGCAGTGCTAGTTCGGGACACCAAGAGACCCAGTACTTC.

The chain has TRBV18 and TRBJ1-2; a weak D match, TRBD1 (5 bases). V dropped 3 bases and J dropped 0 bases, with 8 bases sitting between them. This CDR3 region has 14 residues. Germline V lookup: CDR1 KGHSH, CDR2 LQKENI. The CDR3 region is CASSPTGANYGYTF. DNA for the CDR3: TGTGCCAGCTCACCTACAGGAGCTAACTATGGCTACACCTTC. The complete variable domain, with remaining parts taken from reference TRBV18 and TRBJ1-2, reads NAGVMQNPRHLVRRRGQEARLRCSPMKGHSHVYWYRQLPEEGLKFMVYLQKENIIDESGMPKERFSAEFPKEGPSILRIQQVVRGDSAAYFCASSPTGANYGYTFGSGTRLTVV.

The chain's CDR3 is CASMLVRGNTGELFF. The CDR3 DNA reads as TGTGCCAGCATGTTAGTACGGGGGAACACCGGGGAGCTGTTTTTT. This rearrangement joins TRBV6-5 to TRBJ2-2; D is perhaps TRBD2 (5 bases). Germline lookup yields CDR1 MNHEY and CDR2 SVGAGI. CDR3 length equals 15 residues. Between the trimmed V and J ends, which lost 7 bases and 1 base, there was a span of 13 bases.

V usage is TRBV6-5 and J usage is TRBJ1-5, with D perhaps matching TRBD1 (6 bases). CDR1 is MNHEY, CDR2 SVGAGI, per germline. This CDR3 contains 15 residues. With 5 bases removed from V and 6 bases from J, the gap between germline ends came to 17 bases. Written as DNA, the CDR3 is TGTGCCAGCAGTCAATCGGGGGGGGGCGGTCAGCCCCAGCATTTT. Residues: CASSQSGGGGQPQHF.

The rearrangement links TRBV5-1 to TRBJ1-2, with D possibly matching TRBD1 (6 bases). V dropped 4 bases and J dropped 4 bases, with 14 bases sitting between them. Germline CDR1 is SGHRS and CDR2 is YFSETQ. The CDR3 has 14 residues. In DNA, the CDR3 is TGCGCCAGCAGCGGGATGCAGGGGAGCTATGGCTACACCTTC. Translated: CASSGMQGSYGYTF.

This clone was seen more than once but under ten times. The CDR3 nucleotides read TGCGCCAGCAGCTCGGCAGGAGGACAGCCTTACAATGAGCAGTTCTTC. Protein product: CASSSAGGQPYNEQFF. The chain uses TRBV5-1 and TRBJ2-1, with D possibly matching TRBD1 (6 bases). Germline CDR1 and CDR2: SGHRS and YFSETQ. This CDR3 is 16 amino acids long. Trimming removed 3 bases at V and 4 bases at J, with 17 bases between.

The chain carries TRBV6-2 or TRBV6-3 and TRBJ2-7; maybe TRBD1 (5 bases). CDR3 length: 17 amino acids. Trimming cost V 2 bases and J 2 bases, with 19 bases left between them. The germline CDR1 and CDR2 sequences are MNHEY and SVGEGT. The CDR3 DNA sequence: TGTGCCAGCAGTTACCGGGTGCGTGGGGCACTAACCTACGAGCAGTACTTC. Residues: CASSYRVRGALTYEQYF.

The rearrangement joins TRBV2 to TRBJ2-3; 13 positions agree with TRBD2. Germline lookup yields CDR1 SNHLY and CDR2 FYNNEI. CDR3 length equals 17 residues. Trimming took 2 bases from V and 2 from J; bases not matched to a gene: 4. The CDR3 region has the DNA TGTGCCAGCAGTGAACCGGGACTAGCGGGATCCACAGATACGCAGTATTTT. As protein: CASSEPGLAGSTDTQYF.

The chain carries TRBV10-1 and TRBJ2-3; D unclear. This CDR3 spans 15 amino acids. The germline V gene has CDR1 WNHNN and CDR2 SYGVQD (reference sequence). Trimming removed 3 bases from V and 2 bases from J, with 12 bases in between. CDR3 in amino acids: CASSESNALTDTQYF. The CDR3 nucleotides are TGCGCCAGCAGTGAAAGCAACGCGCTCACAGATACGCAGTATTTT.

The V call is TRBV6-6, the J call TRBJ2-5, with a weak D call TRBD2 (7 bases). The CDR3 has 15 residues. V lost 2 bases and J 5 bases, leaving 15 bases between the germline ends. Germline CDR1 is MNHNY and CDR2 is SVGAGI (reference sequence). CDR3 in amino acids: CASSYRRGGGETQYF. As DNA, the CDR3 is TGTGCCAGCAGTTACCGGAGGGGGGGCGGGGAGACCCAGTACTTC.

This chain uses TRBV19 with TRBJ1-6; D remains ambiguous. Germline V gene data show CDR1 as LNHDA and CDR2 as SQIVND (reference sequence). Trimming removed 3 bases from V and 7 bases from J, with 10 bases in between. CDR3 size: 14 residues. CDR3 loop: CASSIRAPNSPLHF. CDR3 bases: TGTGCCAGTAGTATCCGAGCCCCCAATTCACCCCTCCACTTT.